Listed below are T cell receptor beta chains from one sample, sequenced in a study of Graves' ophthalmopathy and Graves' hyperthyroidism. TCRdb analysed the multiplex PCR reads with MiXCR anew, one entry per CDR3 protein. This sample has roughly 400,000 distinct CDR3 sequences; about 17% occur once, and the top ten carry 1.6%. Sequencing input: peripheral blood. Source of these receptors: a woman aged 18-29 years with Graves' ophthalmopathy. CDR3s include the opening cysteine and the closing phenylalanine or tryptophan. Fields, in order: V gene, J gene, CDR3 protein.

TRBV4-3,TRBJ2-5,CASSQDMGGETQYF
TRBV9,TRBJ1-6,CASSVTDRDSPLHF
TRBV20-1,TRBJ2-5,CSAGTSGETQYF
TRBV5-4,TRBJ1-2,CASSFKGTVYGYTF
TRBV6-1,TRBJ2-4,CASRGDTFQNIQYF
TRBV2,TRBJ2-5,CASSRTGPGLETQYF
TRBV15,TRBJ1-6,CATSTGDGDSPLHF
TRBV28,TRBJ2-5,CASSLKAYGETQYF
TRBV19,TRBJ1-5,CASGINGPQHF
TRBV6-2/TRBV6-3,TRBJ1-5,CASSPRQASNQPQHF
TRBV6-2/TRBV6-3,TRBJ2-7,CASSSGVPHKAYEQYF
TRBV27,TRBJ1-6,CASSLGLNNSPLHF
TRBV11-2,TRBJ2-7,CASSPLPGHKDSYEQYF
TRBV19,TRBJ1-5,CASTQRGGNQPQHF
TRBV7-8,TRBJ2-4,CASTTRGADIQYF
TRBV6-2/TRBV6-3,TRBJ2-7,CASRLLPSDNNYEQYF
TRBV6-5,TRBJ2-2,CASSYSKLGAGELFF
TRBV12-3/TRBV12-4,TRBJ1-5,CASSLDFYQPQHF
TRBV11-2,TRBJ2-7,CASSTQREGFYEQYF
TRBV5-1,TRBJ1-5,CASSPNPDALQPQHF
TRBV6-2/TRBV6-3,TRBJ2-7,CASRVSGSPYEQYF
TRBV29-1,TRBJ1-1,CSVSHEGTEAFF
TRBV28,TRBJ1-5,CASRPDGFSNQPQHF
TRBV5-6,TRBJ2-7,CASSLVGWNSYEQYF
TRBV7-2,TRBJ2-1,CASSLAASGSPPF
TRBV6-2/TRBV6-3,TRBJ2-7,CTSSLTGGSDEQYF
TRBV4-3,TRBJ2-7,CASSQGEGPLGYEQYF
TRBV19,TRBJ1-2,CASSTYPGGGANYGYTF
TRBV4-1,TRBJ1-2,CASSQAGTGKLYGYTF
TRBV28,TRBJ2-5,CASSNQGSGKETQYF
TRBV9,TRBJ1-6,CASSDGYNSPLHF
TRBV6-1,TRBJ2-5,CASSTGLAGVQETQYF
TRBV5-1,TRBJ2-7,CASSFQQGLAATHYEQYF
TRBV4-1,TRBJ1-1,CASSQDQGQGGTEAFF
TRBV6-5,TRBJ2-7,CASSYSSSTSEQYF
TRBV7-9,TRBJ2-7,CASSLVRDQGEQYF
TRBV6-1,TRBJ1-2,CASRSLGALYGYTF
TRBV2,TRBJ2-7,CASTQGIGYEQYF
TRBV6-2/TRBV6-3,TRBJ2-7,CASSWGQGPYEQYF
TRBV24-1,TRBJ2-2,CATSDFQRETTGELFF
TRBV12-3/TRBV12-4,TRBJ2-5,CASSFLGLAETQYF
TRBV5-4,TRBJ2-7,CASSLYGQDYEQYF
TRBV11-2,TRBJ1-2,CASSRYRAQGRVGYGYTF
TRBV7-8,TRBJ2-7,CASSRLAGGREQYF
TRBV28,TRBJ2-7,CAIKQGGGTYEQYF
TRBV7-9,TRBJ1-1,CASSLSWTEAFF
TRBV7-9,TRBJ2-7,CASSLQGWEQYF
TRBV30,TRBJ2-7,CAWSAWTFRGEYEQYF
TRBV11-2,TRBJ1-2,CASSLVFGGQNYGYTF
TRBV28,TRBJ2-7,CASSSGTRNYEQYF
TRBV20-1,TRBJ2-7,CSANPGTGAYEQYF
TRBV20-1,TRBJ1-5,CSARDPRGGVVDQPQHF
TRBV7-7,TRBJ2-2,CASSPRTGAAGELFF